The sequence of this TCR beta chain was determined in a study of blood T cell repertoires in COVID-19 (dated by TCRdb to between 2020 and 2021). Regarding the research as a whole: Collaborator samples came from the United States, Italy and Spain and covered acute and convalescent phases of COVID-19. The prospective study material was composed of cDNA or gDNA derived from T cells, B-cell-depleted T cells, or PBMCs. The dataset comprised deeply sampled blood TCRbeta repertoires from subjects exposed to, actively infected with, or recovered from COVID-19. A freely available public database, intended as a resource for researchers studying the immune response to SARS-CoV-2, is where the repertoires were released. The samples were drawn from two sources: the first 160 participants of the ongoing ImmuneRACE study, and fewer than 1,500 subjects contributed by 6 global collaborators. Sample metadata almost always included a de-identified subject ID, COVID-19 status, age in years and sex. HLA class I and class II types, where available, came from metadata supplied by the sample provider rather than from assay-based typing. Overall results and qualifications from the work: The quantity of clinical and demographic metadata differed by source and by participant and was supplied without curation.

Looking up the germline V gene (reference sequence) yields CDR1 PRHDT and CDR2 FYEKMQ. Taken from cysteine to phenylalanine, the CDR3 has 15 residues. Just CDR3 DNA is preserved here, 45 bases in frame from base 1. Compared with germline, V lacks 0 bases and J lacks 2 bases; bases without a gene match: 3. Each collaborating institution followed its own protocols to collect whole blood in K2EDTA tubes. For TCRbeta analysis, collaborators shipped samples in one of three forms: frozen whole blood, isolated PBMCs, or DNA extracted from either of those sample types. Details on this clone: Its antigen has not been determined. No clone much larger than this one lies a single base away; base qualities are absent.

TCRbeta CDR3 regions were amplified from genomic DNA using the immunoSEQ Assay, a bias-controlled multiplex PCR. The paper's data handling went like this. The number of nucleated cells in each sample was estimated by amplification of reference gene primers within the assay. To quantify the absolute abundance of each unique TCRbeta CDR3 rearrangement, sequence reads were collapsed and filtered. Productive Simpson clonality was computed per sample as the square root of Simpson's diversity index over productive rearrangements. TCRdb retrieved this table from immuneACCESS and kept in-frame rearrangements only. Not all clones are present; in checked studies, unresolved V genes account for under half, and no reason is known for the remainder. V, J and clone size are those of that table, while D and trimming were read from the DNA. Counted in this sample were roughly 86,000 clones; around 86% of them appeared once. Of the sample, over 4% falls within the top ten clones.

The clonotype originates from a man aged 35 to 55 with acute or convalescent COVID-19. Sequenced sample: peripheral blood. The chain is encoded by TRBV13 joined to TRBJ2-7; a stretch of 8 junction bases matches TRBD2. The CDR3 region: CASSLGAGGTYEQYF. The DNA is as follows: TGTGCCAGCAGCTTAGGGGCGGGAGGAACCTACGAGCAGTACTTC. Where the CDR3 stops, the reference TRBV13 and TRBJ2-7 genes take over; the full variable domain is AAGVIQSPRHLIKEKRETATLKCYPIPRHDTVYWYQQGPGQDPQFLISFYEKMQSDKGSIPDRFSAQQFSDYHSELNMSSLELGDSALYFCASSLGAGGTYEQYFGPGTRLTVT.